A selection of T cell receptor beta chains follows, all from one sample in a study of regulatory T cells in long-lasting Graves disease. TCRdb redid the calling of the multiplex PCR reads with MiXCR, one entry per CDR3 protein. The table records about 220,000 distinct CDR3 sequences, around 17% of them present only once. This sample comprised peripheral blood mononuclear cells (PBMCs), obtained at new diagnosis, from a patient treated with antithyroid drugs. Every receptor here comes from a female donor with Graves disease. CDR3s include the opening cysteine and the closing phenylalanine or tryptophan. A D gene is named only where the DNA matches it firmly. Where a row states a size, it is once, few, many or the class of an expanded clone; other rows omit it.

TRBD2,TRBV19,many,TRBJ2-7,CASSMGTSGTAYF,TGTGCCAGTAGCATGGGGACTAGCGGGACCGCGTACTTC
NA,TRBV30,many,TRBJ1-4,CAWTLRRGGGREKLFF,TGTGCCTGGACCCTCCGGAGGGGGGGTGGGCGTGAAAAACTGTTTTTT
TRBD2,TRBV28,many,TRBJ2-1,CASRLAGDNEQFF,TGTGCCAGCAGGCTAGCGGGAGATAATGAGCAGTTCTTC
TRBD2,TRBV5-4,many,TRBJ2-2,CASSSASGLANTGELFF,TGTGCCAGCAGCTCAGCCTCGGGACTAGCGAACACCGGGGAGCTGTTTTTT
NA,TRBV28,many,TRBJ1-1,CASSGSGDTEAFF,TGTGCCAGCAGTGGCTCAGGGGACACTGAAGCTTTCTTT
NA,TRBV19,many,TRBJ2-3,CASSPRASTDTQYF,TGTGCCAGTAGTCCTCGTGCTAGCACAGATACGCAGTATTTT
NA,TRBV28,many,TRBJ1-1,CASSPRGLGNTEAFF,TGTGCCAGCAGTCCCCGGGGACTCGGGAACACTGAAGCTTTCTTT
NA,TRBV6-1,many,TRBJ2-1,CASSDVTDYNEQFF,TGTGCCAGCAGTGACGTAACAGACTACAATGAGCAGTTCTTC
NA,TRBV3-1,many,TRBJ2-3,CASSQGGQDTQYF,TGTGCCAGCAGCCAAGGGGGCCAAGATACGCAGTATTTT
NA,TRBV6-1,many,TRBJ1-4,CASKAAGGEKLFF,TGTGCCAGCAAAGCTGCCGGCGGAGAAAAACTGTTTTTT
TRBD2,TRBV9,NA,TRBJ2-1,CASSRDTSVDEQFF,TGTGCCAGCAGTCGTGATACTAGCGTAGATGAGCAGTTCTTC
TRBD2,TRBV13,NA,TRBJ2-3,CASSDRRTSGGLGTDTQYF,TGTGCCAGCAGCGACCGCAGGACTAGCGGGGGGCTGGGCACAGATACGCAGTATTTT
NA,TRBV11-2,many,TRBJ2-1,CASSPWGGANNEQFF,TGTGCCAGCAGCCCCTGGGGGGGCGCGAACAATGAGCAGTTCTTC
NA,TRBV28,NA,TRBJ1-4,CASSPGVGLFF,TGTGCCAGCAGCCCGGGGGTCGGACTGTTTTTT
NA,TRBV11-2,many,TRBJ2-3,CASSSLQVGTDTQYF,TGTGCCAGCAGCTCCCTTCAAGTCGGCACAGATACGCAGTATTTT
TRBD2,TRBV12-3/TRBV12-4,NA,TRBJ2-5,CASSPTSGTPFF,TGTGCCAGCAGCCCGACTAGCGGGACCCCGTTCTTC
NA,TRBV7-3,many,TRBJ2-1,CASSPHPTGTAGNEQFF,TGTGCCAGCAGCCCCCACCCAACCGGGACAGCGGGCAATGAGCAGTTCTTC
NA,TRBV20-1,many,TRBJ2-3,CSARDFGGRTDTQYF,TGCAGTGCTAGAGATTTCGGGGGGCGCACAGATACGCAGTATTTT
NA,TRBV11-3,many,TRBJ2-7,CASSLVAGRQYF,TGTGCCAGCAGCTTAGTGGCAGGTCGGCAGTACTTC
TRBD1,TRBV27,many,TRBJ1-1,CASTSGDSTEAFF,TGTGCCAGCACCTCAGGGGACAGCACTGAAGCTTTCTTT
NA,TRBV2,NA,TRBJ2-7,CASERERTYEQYF,TGTGCCAGCGAGAGAGAGAGGACCTACGAGCAGTACTTC
NA,TRBV11-2,many,TRBJ2-7,CASSMGLGEEQYF,TGTGCCAGCAGCATGGGACTGGGCGAGGAGCAGTACTTC
NA,TRBV11-2,once,TRBJ2-1,CASSWRRYNEQFF,TGTGCCAGCAGCTGGAGAAGATACAATGAGCAGTTCTTC
TRBD1,TRBV5-1,NA,TRBJ2-1,CASSLGQGGRNEQFF,TGCGCCAGCAGCTTGGGACAGGGTGGTCGGAATGAGCAGTTCTTC
NA,TRBV24-1,many,TRBJ2-3,CATSDPPFRGTDTQYF,TGTGCCACCAGTGATCCGCCTTTTAGGGGCACAGATACGCAGTATTTT
TRBD2,TRBV6-1,many,TRBJ2-1,CASRPAGADEQFF,TGTGCCAGCAGGCCAGCGGGGGCGGATGAGCAGTTCTTC
NA,TRBV6-1,many,TRBJ1-5,CASTQRDWNQPQHF,TGTGCCAGCACCCAAAGGGACTGGAATCAGCCCCAGCATTTT
TRBD2,TRBV7-2,many,TRBJ2-1,CASSPGGGGAGGNEQFF,TGTGCCAGCAGCCCCGGGGGGGGGGGTGCGGGAGGTAATGAGCAGTTCTTC
NA,TRBV7-9,few,TRBJ1-5,CASSLNGGNQPQHF,TGTGCCAGCAGCTTAAATGGGGGCAATCAGCCCCAGCATTTT